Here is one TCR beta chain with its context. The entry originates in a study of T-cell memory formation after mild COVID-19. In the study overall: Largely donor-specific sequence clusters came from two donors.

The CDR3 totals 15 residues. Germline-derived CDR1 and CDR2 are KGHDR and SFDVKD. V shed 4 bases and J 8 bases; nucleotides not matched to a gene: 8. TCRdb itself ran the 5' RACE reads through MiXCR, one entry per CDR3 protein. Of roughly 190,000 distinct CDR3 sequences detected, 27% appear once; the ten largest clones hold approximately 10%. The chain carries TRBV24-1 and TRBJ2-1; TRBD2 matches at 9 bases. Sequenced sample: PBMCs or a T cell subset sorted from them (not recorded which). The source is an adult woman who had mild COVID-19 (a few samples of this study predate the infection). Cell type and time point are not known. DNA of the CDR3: TGTGCCACCAGTGAGTATAGCGGGGGCCTCGATGAGCAGTTCTTC. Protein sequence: CATSEYSGGLDEQFF.